What follows are 2 T cell receptor beta chains derived from one specimen sequenced in a study of T cells in Graves' hyperthyroidism and ophthalmopathy. Amplification of TCR beta CDR3 regions was performed using RNA transcripts as template. TCR CDR3 underwent first-round RT-PCR with the HTBI primer set. A single record per CDR3 protein comes from TCRdb applying MiXCR to the multiplex PCR reads. The sample lists hundreds of thousands of distinct CDR3 sequences, about 15% seen once, with 13% in the top ten. Input material: blood. The receptors stem from a man between 18 and 35 years old with Graves' ophthalmopathy.

The chain has TRBV27 and TRBJ1-4, with a weak D call TRBD1 (6 bases). Per germline, CDR1 MNHEY and CDR2 SMNVEV (reference sequence). This CDR3 contains 14 residues. V was cut by 1 base and J by 9 bases, with 12 bases left in between. The CDR3, as DNA: TGTGCCAGCAGTTTATGGGGGGGGGGCAAAAAACTGTTTTTT. It specifies CASSLWGGGKKLFF.

This clonotype was counted between two and nine times. The chain combines TRBV6-2 or TRBV6-3 with TRBJ2-7, with D perhaps TRBD2 (7 bases). Trimming took off 2 bases at V and 3 bases at J, with 11 bases between the two ends. The CDR3 is 14 amino acids. The V gene's germline CDR1 is MNHEY and CDR2 SVGEGT. CDR3 coding DNA: TGTGCCAGCAGTTACCGGGGAGGGGGCTACGAGCAGTACTTC. This translates into CASSYRGGGYEQYF.